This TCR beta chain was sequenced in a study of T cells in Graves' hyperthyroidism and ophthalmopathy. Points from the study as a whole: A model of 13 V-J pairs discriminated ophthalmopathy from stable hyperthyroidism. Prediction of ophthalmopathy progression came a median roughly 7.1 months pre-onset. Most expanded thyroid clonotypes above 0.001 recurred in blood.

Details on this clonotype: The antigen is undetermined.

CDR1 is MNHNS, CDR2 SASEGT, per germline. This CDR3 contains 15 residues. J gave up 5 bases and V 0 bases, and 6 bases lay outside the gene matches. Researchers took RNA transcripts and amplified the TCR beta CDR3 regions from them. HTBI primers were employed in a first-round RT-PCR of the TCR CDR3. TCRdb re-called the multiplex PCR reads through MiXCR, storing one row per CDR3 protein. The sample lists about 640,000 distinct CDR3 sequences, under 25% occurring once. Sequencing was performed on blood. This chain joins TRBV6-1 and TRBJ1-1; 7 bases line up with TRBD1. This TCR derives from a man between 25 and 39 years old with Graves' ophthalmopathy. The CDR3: CASSEANRGWTEAFF. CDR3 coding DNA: TGTGCCAGCAGTGAAGCGAACAGGGGTTGGACTGAAGCTTTCTTT.